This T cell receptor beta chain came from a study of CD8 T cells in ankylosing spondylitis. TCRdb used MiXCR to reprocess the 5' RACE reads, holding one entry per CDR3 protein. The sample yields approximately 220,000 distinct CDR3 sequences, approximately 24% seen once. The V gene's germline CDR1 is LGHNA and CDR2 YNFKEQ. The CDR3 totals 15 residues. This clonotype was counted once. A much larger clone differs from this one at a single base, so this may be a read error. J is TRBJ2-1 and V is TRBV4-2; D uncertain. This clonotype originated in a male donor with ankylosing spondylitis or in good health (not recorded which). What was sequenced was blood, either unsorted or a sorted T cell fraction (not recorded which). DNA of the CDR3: TGTGCCAGCAGCCAGCCAAGGAGCTCCTACAATGTGCAGTTCTTC. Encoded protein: CASSQPRSSYNVQFF.